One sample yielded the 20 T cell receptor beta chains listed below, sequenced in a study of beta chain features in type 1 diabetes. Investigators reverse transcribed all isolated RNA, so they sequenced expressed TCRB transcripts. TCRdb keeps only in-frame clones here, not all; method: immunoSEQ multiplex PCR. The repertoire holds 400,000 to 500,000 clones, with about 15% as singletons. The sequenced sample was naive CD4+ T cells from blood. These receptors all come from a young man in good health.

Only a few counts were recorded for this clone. The CDR3 DNA reads TGTGCCAGCAGATCATTCAAGGACAGGGGGCGGCAAGAGACCCAGTACTTC. Translation gives CASRSFKDRGRQETQYF. V is TRBV7-9 and J is TRBJ2-5; 11 positions agree with TRBD1. From germline, CDR1 is SEHNR and CDR2 FQNEAQ (reference sequence). CDR3 length equals 17 residues. V trimming: 6 bases; J trimming: 2 bases; junction bases outside the gene matches: 11.

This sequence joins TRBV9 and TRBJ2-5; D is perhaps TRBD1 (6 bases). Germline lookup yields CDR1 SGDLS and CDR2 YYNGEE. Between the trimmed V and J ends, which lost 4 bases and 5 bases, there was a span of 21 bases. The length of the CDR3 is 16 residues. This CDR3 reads CASSRVSGDGVETQYF. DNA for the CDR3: TGTGCCAGCAGCAGAGTGTCAGGGGATGGGGTGGAGACCCAGTACTTC. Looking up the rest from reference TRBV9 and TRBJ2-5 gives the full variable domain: DSGVTQTPKHLITATGQRVTLRCSPRSGDLSVYWYQQSLDQGLQFLIQYYNGEERAKGNILERFSAQQFPDLHSELNLSSLELGDSALYFCASSRVSGDGVETQYFGPGTRLLVL.

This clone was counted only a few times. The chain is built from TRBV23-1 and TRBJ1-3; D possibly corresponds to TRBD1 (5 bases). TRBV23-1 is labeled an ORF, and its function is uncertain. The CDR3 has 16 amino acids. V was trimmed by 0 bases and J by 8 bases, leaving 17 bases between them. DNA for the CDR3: TGCGCCAGCAGTCAATCGGGCAGACAGTGGTCGGACACCATATATTTT. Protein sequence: CASSQSGRQWSDTIYF.

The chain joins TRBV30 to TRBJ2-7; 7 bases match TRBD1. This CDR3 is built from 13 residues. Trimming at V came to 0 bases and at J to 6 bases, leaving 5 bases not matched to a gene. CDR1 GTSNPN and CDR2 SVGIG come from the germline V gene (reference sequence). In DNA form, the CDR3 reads TGTGCCTGGAGTGTACGGACAGGAGGCGAGCAGTACGTC. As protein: CAWSVRTGGEQYV.

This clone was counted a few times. In nucleotides, the CDR3 is TGTGCCAGCAGCCAAACCAGGGGGAACTATGGCTACACCTTC. Translation: CASSQTRGNYGYTF. The genes are TRBV14 and TRBJ1-2; 7 bases are shared with TRBD1. There are 14 residues in the CDR3. V was clipped by 2 bases and J by 2 bases; unmatched bases: 2. Germline lookup yields CDR1 SGHDN and CDR2 FVKESK. Full variable domain (missing parts from reference TRBV14 and TRBJ1-2): EAGVTQFPSHSVIEKGQTVTLRCDPISGHDNLYWYRRVMGKEIKFLLHFVKESKQDESGMPNNRFLAERTGGTYSTLKVQPAELEDSGVYFCASSQTRGNYGYTFGSGTRLTVV.

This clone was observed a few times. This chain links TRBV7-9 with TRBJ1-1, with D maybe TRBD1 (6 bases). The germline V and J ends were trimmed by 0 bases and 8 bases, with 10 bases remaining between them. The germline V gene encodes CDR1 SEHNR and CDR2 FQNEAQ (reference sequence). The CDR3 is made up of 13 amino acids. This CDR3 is CASSLAARGEAFF. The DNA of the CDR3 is TGTGCCAGCAGCTTAGCAGCCAGGGGCGAAGCTTTCTTT.

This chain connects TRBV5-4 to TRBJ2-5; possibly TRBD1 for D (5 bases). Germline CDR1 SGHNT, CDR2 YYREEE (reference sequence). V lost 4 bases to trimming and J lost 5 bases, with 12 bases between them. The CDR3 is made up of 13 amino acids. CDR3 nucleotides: TGTGCCAGCAGCGCAAGGGGATGGGAGACCCAGTACTTC. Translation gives CASSARGWETQYF.

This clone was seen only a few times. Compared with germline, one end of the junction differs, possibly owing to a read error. CDR3 protein: CATSRDLERGPSF. The CDR3 nucleotides read TGTGCCACCAGCAGAGATCTGGAGAGGGGTCCTTCCTTC. The chain is built from TRBV15 and TRBJ1-2; the D gene is possibly TRBD1 (5 bases). Germline CDR1 LNHNV, CDR2 YYDKDF (reference sequence). This CDR3 comprises 13 residues.

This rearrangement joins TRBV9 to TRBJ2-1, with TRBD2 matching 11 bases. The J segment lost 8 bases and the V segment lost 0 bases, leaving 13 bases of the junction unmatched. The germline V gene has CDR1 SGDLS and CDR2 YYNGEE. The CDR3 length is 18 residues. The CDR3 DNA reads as TGTGCCAGCAGCGTAGCTACGCGGACTAGCGGGTCTAGGGATGAGCAGTTCTTC. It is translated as CASSVATRTSGSRDEQFF.

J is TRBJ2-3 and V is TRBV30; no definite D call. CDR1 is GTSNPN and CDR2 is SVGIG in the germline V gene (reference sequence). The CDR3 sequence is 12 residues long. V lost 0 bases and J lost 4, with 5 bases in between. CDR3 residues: CAWSVRADTQYF. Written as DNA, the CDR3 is TGTGCCTGGAGTGTACGGGCAGATACGCAGTATTTT.

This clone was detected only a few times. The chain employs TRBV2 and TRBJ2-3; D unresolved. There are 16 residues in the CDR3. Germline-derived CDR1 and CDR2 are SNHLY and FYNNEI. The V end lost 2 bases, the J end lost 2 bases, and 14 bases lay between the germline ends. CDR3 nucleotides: TGTGCCAGCAGTGAAATCAGGCTTGGGAACACAGATACGCAGTATTTT. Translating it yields CASSEIRLGNTDTQYF.

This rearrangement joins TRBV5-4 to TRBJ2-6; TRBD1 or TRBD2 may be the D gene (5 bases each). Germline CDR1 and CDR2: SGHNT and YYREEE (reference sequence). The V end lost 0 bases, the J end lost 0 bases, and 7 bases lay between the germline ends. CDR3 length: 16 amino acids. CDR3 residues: CASSLAGPSGANVLTF. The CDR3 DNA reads TGTGCCAGCAGCTTGGCGGGACCCTCTGGGGCCAACGTCCTGACTTTC.

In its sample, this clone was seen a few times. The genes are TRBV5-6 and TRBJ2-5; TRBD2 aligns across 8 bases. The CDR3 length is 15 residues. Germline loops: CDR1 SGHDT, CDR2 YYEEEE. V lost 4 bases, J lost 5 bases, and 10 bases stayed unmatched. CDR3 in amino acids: CASSLLSGTRETQYF. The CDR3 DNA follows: TGTGCCAGCAGCCTCCTTAGCGGGACTAGGGAGACCCAGTACTTC.

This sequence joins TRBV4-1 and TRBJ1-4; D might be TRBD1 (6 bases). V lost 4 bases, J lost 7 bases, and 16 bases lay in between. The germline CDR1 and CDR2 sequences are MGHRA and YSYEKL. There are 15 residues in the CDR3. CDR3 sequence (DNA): TGCGCCAGCAGCCCAGAGAGGCAGGGGTTTGAAAAACTGTTTTTT. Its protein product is CASSPERQGFEKLFF.

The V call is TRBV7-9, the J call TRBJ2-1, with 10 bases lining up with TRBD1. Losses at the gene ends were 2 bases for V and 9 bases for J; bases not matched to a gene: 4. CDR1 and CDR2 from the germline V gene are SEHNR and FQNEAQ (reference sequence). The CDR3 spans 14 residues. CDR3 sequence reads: CASSLLDRGVEQFF. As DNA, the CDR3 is TGTGCCAGCAGCTTATTGGACAGGGGGGTTGAGCAGTTCTTC.

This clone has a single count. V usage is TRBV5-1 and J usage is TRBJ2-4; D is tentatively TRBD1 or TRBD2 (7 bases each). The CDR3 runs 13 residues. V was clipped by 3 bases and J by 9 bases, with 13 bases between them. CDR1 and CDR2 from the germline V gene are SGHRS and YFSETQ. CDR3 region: CASSSDREGIQYF. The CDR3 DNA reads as TGCGCCAGCAGCTCTGACAGGGAGGGCATTCAGTACTTC.

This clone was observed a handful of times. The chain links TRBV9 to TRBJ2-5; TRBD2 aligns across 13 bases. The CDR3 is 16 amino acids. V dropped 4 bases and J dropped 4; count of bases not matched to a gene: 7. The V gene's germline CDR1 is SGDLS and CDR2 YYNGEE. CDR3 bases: TGTGCCAGCAGCCAAGAACTAGCGGGGGGGCGAGAGACCCAGTACTTC. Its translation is CASSQELAGGRETQYF.

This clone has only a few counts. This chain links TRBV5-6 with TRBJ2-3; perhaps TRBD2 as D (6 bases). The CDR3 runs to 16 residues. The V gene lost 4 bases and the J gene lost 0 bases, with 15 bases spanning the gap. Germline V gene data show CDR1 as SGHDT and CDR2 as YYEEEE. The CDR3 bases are TGTGCCAGCAGCCCGTTAGCGGAGCCTAGCACAGATACGCAGTATTTT. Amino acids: CASSPLAEPSTDTQYF.

The CDR3 bases are TGTGCCAGCAGCTTAGCGCAGGGACGAAGGCGGGAGACCCAGTACTTC. Its protein product is CASSLAQGRRRETQYF. V is TRBV7-6 and J is TRBJ2-5; D is perhaps TRBD1 or TRBD2 (5 bases each). The germline CDR1 and CDR2 sequences are SGHVS and FNYEAQ. Trimming took off 0 bases at V and 5 bases at J, with 16 bases between the two ends. CDR3 length: 16 amino acids. The whole variable domain, filled in from reference TRBV7-6 and TRBJ2-5, reads GAGVSQSPRYKVTKRGQDVALRCDPISGHVSLYWYRQALGQGPEFLTYFNYEAQQDKSGLPNDRFSAERPEGSISTLTIQRTEQRDSAMYRCASSLAQGRRRETQYFGPGTRLLVL.

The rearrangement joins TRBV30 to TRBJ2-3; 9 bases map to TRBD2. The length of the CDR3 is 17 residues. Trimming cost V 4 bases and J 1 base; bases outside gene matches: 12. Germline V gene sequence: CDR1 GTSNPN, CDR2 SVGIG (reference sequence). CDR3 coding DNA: TGTGCCTGGACGTTTGCGGGAGGGGGATCCGGCACAGATACGCAGTATTTT. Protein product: CAWTFAGGGSGTDTQYF.